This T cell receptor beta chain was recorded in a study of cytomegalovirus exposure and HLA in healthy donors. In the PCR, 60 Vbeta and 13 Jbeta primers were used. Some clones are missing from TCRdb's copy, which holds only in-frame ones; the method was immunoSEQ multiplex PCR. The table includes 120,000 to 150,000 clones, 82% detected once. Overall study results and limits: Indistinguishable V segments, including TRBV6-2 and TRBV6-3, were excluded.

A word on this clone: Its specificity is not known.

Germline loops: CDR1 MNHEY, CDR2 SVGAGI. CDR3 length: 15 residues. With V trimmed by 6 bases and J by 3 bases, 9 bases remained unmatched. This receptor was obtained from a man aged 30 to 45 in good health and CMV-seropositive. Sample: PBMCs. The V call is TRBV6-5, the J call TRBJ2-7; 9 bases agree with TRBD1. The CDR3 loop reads CASSTWGDRVYEQYF. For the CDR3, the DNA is TGTGCCAGCAGCACCTGGGGGGACAGGGTCTACGAGCAGTACTTC.